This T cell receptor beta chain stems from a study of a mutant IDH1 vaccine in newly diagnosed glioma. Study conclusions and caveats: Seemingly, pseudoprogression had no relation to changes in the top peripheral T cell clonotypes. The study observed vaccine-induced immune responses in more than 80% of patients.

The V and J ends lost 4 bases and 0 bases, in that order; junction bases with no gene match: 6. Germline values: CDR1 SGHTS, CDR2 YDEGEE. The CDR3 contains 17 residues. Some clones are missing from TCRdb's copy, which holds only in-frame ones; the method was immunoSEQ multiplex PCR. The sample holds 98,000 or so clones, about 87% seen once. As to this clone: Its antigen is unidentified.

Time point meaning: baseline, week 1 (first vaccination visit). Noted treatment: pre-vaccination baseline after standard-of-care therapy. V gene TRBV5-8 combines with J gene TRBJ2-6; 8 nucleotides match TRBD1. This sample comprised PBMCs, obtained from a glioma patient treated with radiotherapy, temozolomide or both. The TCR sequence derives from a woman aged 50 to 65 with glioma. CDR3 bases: TGTGCCAGCAGCCCCGGACAGGGTAGCTCTGGGGCCAACGTCCTGACTTTC. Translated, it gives CASSPGQGSSGANVLTF.